A single sample gave rise to the 18 T cell receptor beta chains below, sequenced in a study of blood T cell repertoires in COVID-19. Clones were read by immunoSEQ multiplex PCR, and TCRdb kept only the in-frame ones, dropping some. The sample yields about 81,000 clones, more than 75% seen once. Sample: peripheral blood. Receptor source: a man aged 55 to 70 with acute or convalescent COVID-19.

This clone was observed a single time. This chain links TRBV7-9 with TRBJ1-1, with D tentatively TRBD1 (5 bases). V lost 0 bases and J lost 6, with 14 bases in between. Germline V gene lookup returns CDR1 SEHNR and CDR2 FQNEAQ (reference sequence). The CDR3 has 15 amino acids. The CDR3 here is CASSLAGRGIAEAFF. CDR3 bases: TGTGCCAGCAGCTTAGCGGGGCGCGGAATCGCTGAAGCTTTCTTT.

The CDR3 DNA sequence: TGTGCCAGCAGCTTAGATCGAGATCAGCCCCAGCATTTT. Residues: CASSLDRDQPQHF. This chain links TRBV11-2 with TRBJ1-5; D gene uncertain. Looked up from germline, CDR1 is SGHAT and CDR2 is FQNNGV. The V gene lost 0 bases and the J gene lost 5 bases, with 5 bases spanning the gap. The CDR3 is 13 residues long.

V gene TRBV7-2 combines with J gene TRBJ1-2, with TRBD1 identical over 9 bases. V was clipped by 5 bases and J by 7 bases; unmatched bases: 5. From germline, CDR1 is SGHTA and CDR2 FQGNSA. The CDR3 loop spans 13 amino acids. The CDR3 DNA reads as TGTGCCAGCAGCCCCGACAGGGGGTCTGGCTACACCTTC. Translating it yields CASSPDRGSGYTF.

The chain has TRBV9 and TRBJ1-1; D not certain. CDR3 size: 15 residues. Germline loops: CDR1 SGDLS, CDR2 YYNGEE. V lost 4 bases, J lost 6 bases, and 19 bases lay in between. Written as DNA, the CDR3 is TGTGCCAGCAGCAGAGGGTCAACGGATAACCCTGAAGCTTTCTTT. Translating gives CASSRGSTDNPEAFF.

This sequence joins TRBV6-2 or TRBV6-3 and TRBJ2-5, with a weak D call TRBD1 (6 bases). V shed 5 bases and J shed 4 bases, with 20 bases lying between them. CDR1 is MNHEY and CDR2 is SVGEGT in the germline V gene. The length of the CDR3 is 16 residues. DNA of the CDR3: TGTGCCAGCAGTAAAAGGACAGCAAAGGACCGAGAGACCCAGTACTTC. Translating gives CASSKRTAKDRETQYF.

V is TRBV9 and J is TRBJ2-5; 8 nucleotides match TRBD2. The CDR3 is 15 residues long. The germline V gene has CDR1 SGDLS and CDR2 YYNGEE. The V and J ends lost 0 bases and 3 bases, in that order; junction bases with no gene match: 4. The DNA for the CDR3 is TGTGCCAGCAGCGTAGTTACTAGCGGTAAAGAGACCCAGTACTTC. Its protein product is CASSVVTSGKETQYF.

V is TRBV3-1 (or the pseudogene TRBV3-2) and J is TRBJ1-1; 8 bases map to TRBD1. V was clipped by 1 base and J by 4 bases; unmatched bases: 11. The CDR3 loop spans 17 amino acids. The germline V gene encodes CDR1 LGHDT and CDR2 YNNKEL (reference sequence). As DNA, the CDR3 is TGTGCCAGCAGCCAAGGACGGGACAGGAGAGGGTTCACTGAAGCTTTCTTT. Its protein product is CASSQGRDRRGFTEAFF.

The rearrangement links TRBV6-5 to TRBJ2-1; 9 bases fit TRBD2. The CDR3 loop spans 15 amino acids. The trim removed 5 bases at V and 6 bases at J, leaving 8 bases unmatched. Per germline, CDR1 MNHEY and CDR2 SVGAGI. CDR3 bases: TGTGCCAGCAGTACTAGCGGGTTTTTGTCCAATGAGCAGTTCTTC. Its translation is CASSTSGFLSNEQFF.

In its sample, this clone was seen a few times. This chain uses TRBV15 with TRBJ1-5; TRBD1 is a possible D gene (5 bases). Germline-derived CDR1 and CDR2 are LNHNV and YYDKDF (reference sequence). The V gene lost 0 bases and the J gene lost 2 bases, with 17 bases spanning the gap. The CDR3 loop spans 18 amino acids. The CDR3 region is CATSRDSNTGVGNQPQHF. The CDR3 nucleotides read TGTGCCACCAGCAGAGACTCGAATACGGGGGTGGGCAATCAGCCCCAGCATTTT.

This chain connects TRBV27 to TRBJ2-1, with 7 bases lining up with TRBD2. CDR1 and CDR2 (germline): MNHEY, SMNVEV (reference sequence). After removal of 7 bases from V and 7 bases from J, the junction contained 13 bases not matched to a gene. The CDR3 consists of 15 residues. CDR3 in amino acids: CASTSYVREANEQFF. CDR3 coding DNA: TGTGCCAGCACCTCCTACGTCCGGGAGGCGAATGAGCAGTTCTTC.

The chain links TRBV5-1 to TRBJ1-2; 8 nucleotides align to TRBD1. The germline CDR1 and CDR2 sequences are SGHRS and YFSETQ. The CDR3 consists of 15 residues. Germline trimming cut 2 bases from V and 9 bases from J; bases unmatched to any gene: 12. The CDR3 DNA sequence: TGCGCCAGCAGCTTTACGGGACAGGCGAGTTCTCGCTACACCTTC. It yields the protein CASSFTGQASSRYTF.

The rearrangement links TRBV19 to TRBJ1-1, with D possibly matching TRBD1 (5 bases). The CDR3 sequence is 13 residues long. Germline CDR1 is LNHDA and CDR2 is SQIVND (reference sequence). The V and J ends lost 4 bases and 3 bases respectively, with 9 bases between them. The CDR3 sequence: CASSTDRYTEAFF. The CDR3 nucleotides read TGTGCCAGTAGTACCGACAGATACACTGAAGCTTTCTTT.

The chain is built from TRBV30 and TRBJ2-7; the match to TRBD1 covers 7 bases. CDR1 and CDR2 (germline): GTSNPN, SVGIG (reference sequence). The CDR3 extends over 14 amino acids. Germline trimming cut 3 bases from V and 2 bases from J; bases unmatched to any gene: 7. The CDR3 sequence is CAWSLSTGTYEQYF. CDR3 nucleotides: TGTGCCTGGAGCCTATCGACAGGGACCTACGAGCAGTACTTC.

CDR3 sequence (DNA): TGTGCCAGCACCCTGAGCGGCGGTTCCTACGAGCAGTACTTC. Residues: CASTLSGGSYEQYF. The V gene is TRBV6-5, the J gene TRBJ2-7; a possible D gene is TRBD2 (5 bases). Per the germline V gene, CDR1 is MNHEY and CDR2 is SVGAGI. V was pared by 7 bases and J by 1 base, with 14 bases between. This CDR3 spans 14 amino acids.

The chain couples TRBV6-4 to TRBJ2-1, with unresolved D. The ends were cut back, 6 bases at V and 9 bases at J, with 9 bases in the middle. This CDR3 has 11 residues. CDR1 and CDR2 from the germline V gene are MRHNA and SNTAGT. In DNA, the CDR3 is TGTGCCAGCAGCCCGCTATGTGAGCAGTTCTTC. This codes for CASSPLCEQFF.

V and J are TRBV2 and TRBJ1-6; TRBD1 matches 9 bases. CDR3 length: 15 amino acids. Germline values: CDR1 SNHLY, CDR2 FYNNEI. J was trimmed by 3 bases and V by 8 bases; bases with no gene match: 5. CDR3 region: CASGNRGLYNSPLHF. The DNA of the CDR3 is TGTGCCAGCGGGAACAGGGGGCTCTATAATTCACCCCTCCACTTT.

The chain links TRBV30 to TRBJ1-1; 7 bases are shared with TRBD1. CDR3 size: 13 residues. Germline CDR1 is GTSNPN and CDR2 is SVGIG (reference sequence). V shed 8 bases and J 2 bases; nucleotides not matched to a gene: 8. In DNA, the CDR3 is TGTGCCGGGGGGCGAGGGGGCAACACTGAAGCTTTCTTT. As protein: CAGGRGGNTEAFF.

This clone showed up just once. This chain links TRBV6-5 with TRBJ1-3; a possible D gene is TRBD1 (6 bases). Trimming removed 6 bases from V and 0 bases from J, with 12 bases in between. The CDR3 has 15 residues. Germline lookup yields CDR1 MNHEY and CDR2 SVGAGI. The CDR3, as DNA: TGTGCCAGCAGGGGGGACACATTCTCTGGAAACACCATATATTTT. Amino acid sequence: CASRGDTFSGNTIYF.